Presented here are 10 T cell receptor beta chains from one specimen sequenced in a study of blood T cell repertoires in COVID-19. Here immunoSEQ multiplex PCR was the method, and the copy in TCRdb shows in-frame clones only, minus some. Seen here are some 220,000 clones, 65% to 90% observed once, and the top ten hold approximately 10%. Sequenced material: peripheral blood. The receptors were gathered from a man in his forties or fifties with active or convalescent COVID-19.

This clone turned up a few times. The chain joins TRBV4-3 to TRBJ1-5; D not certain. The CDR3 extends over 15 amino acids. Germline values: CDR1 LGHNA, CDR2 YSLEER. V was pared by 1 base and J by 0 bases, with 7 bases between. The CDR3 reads CASSQGHPSNQPQHF. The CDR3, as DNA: TGCGCCAGCAGCCAAGGACACCCTAGCAATCAGCCCCAGCATTTT.

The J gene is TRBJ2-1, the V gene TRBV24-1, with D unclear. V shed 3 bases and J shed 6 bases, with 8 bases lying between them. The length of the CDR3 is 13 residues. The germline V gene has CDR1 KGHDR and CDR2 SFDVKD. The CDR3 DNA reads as TGTGCCACCAGTGATGTCGAGCGCAATGAGCAGTTCTTC. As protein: CATSDVERNEQFF.

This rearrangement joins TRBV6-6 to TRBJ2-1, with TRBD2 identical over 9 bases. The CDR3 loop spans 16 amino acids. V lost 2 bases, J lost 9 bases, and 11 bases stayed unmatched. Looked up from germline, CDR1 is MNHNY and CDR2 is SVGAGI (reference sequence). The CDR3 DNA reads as TGTGCCAGCAGTTACGGGTTAGCGGGGGTTAGGGGTGAGCAGTTCTTC. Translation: CASSYGLAGVRGEQFF.

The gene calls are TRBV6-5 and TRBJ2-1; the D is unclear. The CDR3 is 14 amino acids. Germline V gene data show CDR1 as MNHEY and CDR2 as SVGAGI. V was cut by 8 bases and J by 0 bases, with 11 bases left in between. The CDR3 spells CASLSPSSYNEQFF. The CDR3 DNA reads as TGTGCCAGCCTATCCCCGAGCTCCTACAATGAGCAGTTCTTC.

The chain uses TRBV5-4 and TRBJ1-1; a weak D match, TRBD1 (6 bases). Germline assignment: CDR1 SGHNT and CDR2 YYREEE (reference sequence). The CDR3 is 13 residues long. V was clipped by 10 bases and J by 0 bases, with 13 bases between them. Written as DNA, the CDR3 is TGTGCCGGATCCGGGACACTGAACACTGAAGCTTTCTTT. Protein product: CAGSGTLNTEAFF.

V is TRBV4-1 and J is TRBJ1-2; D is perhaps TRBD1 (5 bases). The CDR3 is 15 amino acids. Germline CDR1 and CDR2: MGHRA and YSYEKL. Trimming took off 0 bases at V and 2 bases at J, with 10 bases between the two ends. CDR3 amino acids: CASSQDLPGNYGYTF. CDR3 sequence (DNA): TGCGCCAGCAGCCAAGATCTTCCAGGGAACTATGGCTACACCTTC.

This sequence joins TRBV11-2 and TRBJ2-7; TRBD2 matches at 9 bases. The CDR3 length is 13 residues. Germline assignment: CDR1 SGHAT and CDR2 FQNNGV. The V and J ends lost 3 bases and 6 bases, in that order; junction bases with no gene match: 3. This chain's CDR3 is CASSFGTSFEQYF. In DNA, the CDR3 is TGTGCCAGCAGCTTTGGGACTAGCTTCGAGCAGTACTTC.

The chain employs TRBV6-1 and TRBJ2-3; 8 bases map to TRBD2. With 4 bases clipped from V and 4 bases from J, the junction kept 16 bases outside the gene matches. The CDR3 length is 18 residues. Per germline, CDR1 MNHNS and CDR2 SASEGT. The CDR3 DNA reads TGTGCCAGCAGTGGGCCGGCGGGGGGAACCCTCGGGGCAGATACGCAGTATTTT. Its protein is CASSGPAGGTLGADTQYF.

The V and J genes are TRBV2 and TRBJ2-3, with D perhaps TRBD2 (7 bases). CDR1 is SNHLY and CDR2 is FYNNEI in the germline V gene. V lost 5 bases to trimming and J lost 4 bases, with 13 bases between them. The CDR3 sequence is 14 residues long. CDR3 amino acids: CASSTGRGPDTQYF. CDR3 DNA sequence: TGTGCCAGCAGTACAGGGAGGGGTCCAGATACGCAGTATTTT. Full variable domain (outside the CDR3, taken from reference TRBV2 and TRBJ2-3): EPEVTQTPSHQVTQMGQEVILRCVPISNHLYFYWYRQILGQKVEFLVSFYNNEISEKSEIFDDQFSVERPDGSNFTLKIRSTKLEDSAMYFCASSTGRGPDTQYFGPGTRLTVL.

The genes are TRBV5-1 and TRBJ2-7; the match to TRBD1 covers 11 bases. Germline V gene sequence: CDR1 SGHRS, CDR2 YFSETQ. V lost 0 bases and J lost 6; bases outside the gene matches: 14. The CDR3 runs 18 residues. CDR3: CASSLALVLGQGVAEQYF. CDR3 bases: TGCGCCAGCAGCTTGGCCCTCGTCCTGGGACAGGGGGTGGCCGAGCAGTACTTC.